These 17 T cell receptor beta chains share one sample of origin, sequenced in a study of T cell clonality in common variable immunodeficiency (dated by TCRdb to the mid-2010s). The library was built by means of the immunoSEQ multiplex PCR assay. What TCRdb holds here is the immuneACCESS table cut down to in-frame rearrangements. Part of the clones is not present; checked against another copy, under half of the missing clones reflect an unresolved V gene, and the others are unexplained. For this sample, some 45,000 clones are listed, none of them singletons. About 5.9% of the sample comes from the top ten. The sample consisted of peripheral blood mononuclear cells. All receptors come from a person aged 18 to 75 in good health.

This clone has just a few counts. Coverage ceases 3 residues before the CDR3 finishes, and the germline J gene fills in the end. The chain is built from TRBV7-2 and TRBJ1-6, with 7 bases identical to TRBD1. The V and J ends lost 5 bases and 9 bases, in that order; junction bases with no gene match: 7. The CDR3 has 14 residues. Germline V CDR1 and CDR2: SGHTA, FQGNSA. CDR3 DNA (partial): TGTGCCAGCAGCGTAGGGAACAGGGGTTCACCC. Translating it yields CASSVGNRGSP. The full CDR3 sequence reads CASSVGNRGSPLHF.

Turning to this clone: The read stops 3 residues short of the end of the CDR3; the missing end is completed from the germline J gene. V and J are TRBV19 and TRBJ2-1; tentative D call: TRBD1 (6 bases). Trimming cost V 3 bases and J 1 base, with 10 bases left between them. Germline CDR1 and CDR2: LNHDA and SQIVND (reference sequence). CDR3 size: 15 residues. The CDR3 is CASSIPQGSYNEQFF. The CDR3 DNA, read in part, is TGTGCCAGTAGTATTCCTCAGGGGTCCTACAATGAG.

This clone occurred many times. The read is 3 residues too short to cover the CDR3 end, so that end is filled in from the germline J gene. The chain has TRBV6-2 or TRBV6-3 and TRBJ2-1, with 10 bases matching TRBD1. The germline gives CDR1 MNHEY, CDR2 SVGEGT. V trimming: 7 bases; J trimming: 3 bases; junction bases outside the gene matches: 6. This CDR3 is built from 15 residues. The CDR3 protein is CASTNRDRGYNEQFF. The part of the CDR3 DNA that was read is TGTGCCAGCACCAACAGGGACAGGGGCTACAATGAG.

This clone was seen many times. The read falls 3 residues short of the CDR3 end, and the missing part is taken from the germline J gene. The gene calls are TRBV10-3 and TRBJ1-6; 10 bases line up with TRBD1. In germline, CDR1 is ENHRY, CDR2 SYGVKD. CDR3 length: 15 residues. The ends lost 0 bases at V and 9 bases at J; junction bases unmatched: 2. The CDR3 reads CAISESTGGGSPLHF. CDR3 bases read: TGTGCCATCAGTGAGTCGACAGGGGGCGGTTCACCC.

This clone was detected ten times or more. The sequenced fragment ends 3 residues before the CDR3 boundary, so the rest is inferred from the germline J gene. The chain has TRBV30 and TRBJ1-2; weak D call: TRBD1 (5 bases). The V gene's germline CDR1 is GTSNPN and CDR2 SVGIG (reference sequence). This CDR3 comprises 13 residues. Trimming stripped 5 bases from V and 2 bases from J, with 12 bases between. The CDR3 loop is CAWAAGRNYGYTF. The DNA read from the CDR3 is TGTGCCTGGGCAGCGGGGCGAAACTATGGC.

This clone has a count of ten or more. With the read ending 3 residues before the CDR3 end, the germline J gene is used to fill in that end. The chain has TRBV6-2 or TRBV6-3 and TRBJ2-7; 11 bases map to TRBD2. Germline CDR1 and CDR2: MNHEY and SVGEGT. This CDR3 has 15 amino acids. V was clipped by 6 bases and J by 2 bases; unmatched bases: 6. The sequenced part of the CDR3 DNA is TGTGCCAGCAGAGACACTAGCGGGGGACCCTACGAG. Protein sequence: CASRDTSGGPYE. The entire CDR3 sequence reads CASRDTSGGPYEQYF.

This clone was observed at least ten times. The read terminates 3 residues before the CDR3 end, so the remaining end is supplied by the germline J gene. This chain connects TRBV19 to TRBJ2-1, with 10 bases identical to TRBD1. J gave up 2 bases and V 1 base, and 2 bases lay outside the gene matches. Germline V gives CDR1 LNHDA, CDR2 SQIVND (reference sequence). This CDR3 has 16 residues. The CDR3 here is CASSIVGTGAYNEQFF. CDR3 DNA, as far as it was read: TGTGCCAGTAGTATAGTGGGGACAGGGGCCTACAATGAG.

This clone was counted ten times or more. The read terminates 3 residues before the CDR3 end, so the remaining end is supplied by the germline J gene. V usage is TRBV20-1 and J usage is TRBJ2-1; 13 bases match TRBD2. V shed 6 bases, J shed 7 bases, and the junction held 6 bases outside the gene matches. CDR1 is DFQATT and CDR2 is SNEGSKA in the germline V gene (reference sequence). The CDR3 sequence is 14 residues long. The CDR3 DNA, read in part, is TGCAGTGCACACACTAGCGGGGGGGCTAATGAG. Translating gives CSAHTSGGANE. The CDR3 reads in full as CSAHTSGGANEQFF.

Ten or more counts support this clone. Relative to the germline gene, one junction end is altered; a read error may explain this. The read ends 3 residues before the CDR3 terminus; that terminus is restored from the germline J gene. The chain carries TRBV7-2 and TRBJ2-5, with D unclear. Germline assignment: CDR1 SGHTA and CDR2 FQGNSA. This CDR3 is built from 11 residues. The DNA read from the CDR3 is TGTGCCAGCAGCTCTCAAGGGACC. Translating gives CASSSQGT. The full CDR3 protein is CASSSQGTQYF.

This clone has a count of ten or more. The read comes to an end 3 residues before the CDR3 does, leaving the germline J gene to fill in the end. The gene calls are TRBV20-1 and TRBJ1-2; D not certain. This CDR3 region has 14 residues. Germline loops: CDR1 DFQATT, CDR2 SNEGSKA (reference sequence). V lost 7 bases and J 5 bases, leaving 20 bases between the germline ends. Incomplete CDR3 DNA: TGCAGTGTCGCCCAGGCTTTCGGGGTATATGGC. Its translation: CSVAQAFGVYG. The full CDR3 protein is CSVAQAFGVYGYTF.

The CDR3 sequence is CASSLSVGGGYDYTF. The CDR3 bases that were read are TGTGCCAGCAGCTTATCTGTCGGGGGGGGTTACGAC. This sequence joins TRBV7-2 and TRBJ1-2; D may be TRBD1 (5 bases). Read sequence stops 3 residues before the CDR3 end, and the germline J gene provides the missing end. The germline V gene has CDR1 SGHTA and CDR2 FQGNSA. The CDR3 is made up of 15 amino acids.

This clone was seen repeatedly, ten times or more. The CDR3 is CASSFLRTGLYNEQFF. The sequenced CDR3 bases are TGTGCCAGCAGTTTCCTTAGGACAGGGTTGTACAATGAG. The rearrangement links TRBV28 to TRBJ2-1; 8 bases are shared with TRBD1. The read gets to within 3 residues of the CDR3 end, and the germline J gene fills in the rest. The V gene end was trimmed by 3 bases and the J gene end by 4 bases; junction bases not matched to a gene: 8. Germline lookup yields CDR1 MDHEN and CDR2 SYDVKM. The CDR3 runs to 16 residues.

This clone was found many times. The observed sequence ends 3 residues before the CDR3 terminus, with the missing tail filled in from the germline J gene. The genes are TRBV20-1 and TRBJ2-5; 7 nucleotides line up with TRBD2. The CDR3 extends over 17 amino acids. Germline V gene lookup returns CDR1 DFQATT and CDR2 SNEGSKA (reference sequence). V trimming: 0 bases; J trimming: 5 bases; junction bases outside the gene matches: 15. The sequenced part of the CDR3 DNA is TGCAGTGCTAGAGACAGTACTAGCGAGCGTCCCGGGGAGACC. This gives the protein CSARDSTSERPGET. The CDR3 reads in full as CSARDSTSERPGETQYF.

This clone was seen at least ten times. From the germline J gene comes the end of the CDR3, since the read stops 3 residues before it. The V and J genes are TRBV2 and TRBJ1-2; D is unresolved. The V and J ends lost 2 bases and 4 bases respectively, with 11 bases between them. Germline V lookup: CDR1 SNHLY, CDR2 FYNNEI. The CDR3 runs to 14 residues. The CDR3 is CASSESRRAYGYTF. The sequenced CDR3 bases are TGTGCCAGCAGTGAATCTAGGCGGGCCTATGGC.

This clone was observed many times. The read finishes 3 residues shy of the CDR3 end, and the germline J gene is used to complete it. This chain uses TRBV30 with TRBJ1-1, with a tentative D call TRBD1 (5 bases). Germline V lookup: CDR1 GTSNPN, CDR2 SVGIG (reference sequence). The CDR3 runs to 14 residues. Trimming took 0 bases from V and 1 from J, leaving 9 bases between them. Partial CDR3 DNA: TGTGCCTGGAGTGTAATGGGGGGGAACACTGAA. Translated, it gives CAWSVMGGNTE. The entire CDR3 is CAWSVMGGNTEAFF. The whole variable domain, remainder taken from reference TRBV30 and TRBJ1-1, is SQTIHQWPATLVQPVGSPLSLECTVEGTSNPNLYWYRQAAGRGLQLLFYSVGIGQISSEVPQNLSASRPQDRQFILSSKKLLLSDSGFYLCAWSVMGGNTEAFFGQGTRLTVV.

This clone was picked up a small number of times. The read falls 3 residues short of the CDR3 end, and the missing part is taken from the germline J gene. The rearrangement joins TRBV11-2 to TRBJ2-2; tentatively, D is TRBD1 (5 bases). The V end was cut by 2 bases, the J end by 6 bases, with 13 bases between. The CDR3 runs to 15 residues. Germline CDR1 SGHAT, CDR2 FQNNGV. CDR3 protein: CASSLTSTVAGELFF. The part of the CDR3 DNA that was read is TGTGCCAGCAGCTTAACGTCGACAGTGGCCGGGGAG.

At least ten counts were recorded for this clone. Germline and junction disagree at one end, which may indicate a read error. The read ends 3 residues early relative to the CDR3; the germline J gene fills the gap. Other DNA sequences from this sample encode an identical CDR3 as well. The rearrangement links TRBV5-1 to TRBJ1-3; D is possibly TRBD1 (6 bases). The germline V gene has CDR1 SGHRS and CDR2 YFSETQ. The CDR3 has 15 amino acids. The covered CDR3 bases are TGCGCCAGCAGCCTGACAGGAGCCTCTGGAAACACT. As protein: CASSLTGASGNT. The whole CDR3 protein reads CASSLTGASGNTIYF.